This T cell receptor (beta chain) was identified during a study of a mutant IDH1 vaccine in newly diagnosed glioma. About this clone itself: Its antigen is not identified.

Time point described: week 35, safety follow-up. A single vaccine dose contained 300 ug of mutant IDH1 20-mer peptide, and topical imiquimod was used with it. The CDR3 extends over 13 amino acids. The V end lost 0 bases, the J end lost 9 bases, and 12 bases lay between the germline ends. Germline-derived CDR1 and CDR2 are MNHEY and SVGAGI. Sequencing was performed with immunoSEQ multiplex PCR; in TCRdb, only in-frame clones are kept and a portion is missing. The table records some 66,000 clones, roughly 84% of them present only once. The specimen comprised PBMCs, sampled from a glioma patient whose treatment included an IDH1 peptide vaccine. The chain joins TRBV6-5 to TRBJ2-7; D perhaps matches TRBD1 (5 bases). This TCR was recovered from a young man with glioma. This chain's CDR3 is CASSYSWDRGQYF. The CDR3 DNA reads TGTGCCAGCAGTTACTCCTGGGATAGGGGGCAGTACTTC.